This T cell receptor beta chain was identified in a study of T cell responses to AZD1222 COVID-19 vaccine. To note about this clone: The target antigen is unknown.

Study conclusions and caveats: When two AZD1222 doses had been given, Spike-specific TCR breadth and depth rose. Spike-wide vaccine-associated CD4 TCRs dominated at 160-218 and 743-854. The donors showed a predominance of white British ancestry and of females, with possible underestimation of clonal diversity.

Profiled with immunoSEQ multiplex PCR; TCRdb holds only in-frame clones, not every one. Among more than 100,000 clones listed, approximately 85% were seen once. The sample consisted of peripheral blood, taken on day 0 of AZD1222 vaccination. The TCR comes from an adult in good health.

CDR3 DNA: TGTGCCAGTAGTACACCGGGAGCGCCCTACGAGCAGTACTTC. It encodes CASSTPGAPYEQYF. This chain joins TRBV19 and TRBJ2-7, with D perhaps matching TRBD2 (6 bases). V was trimmed by 4 bases and J by 2 bases, leaving 12 bases between them. Per the germline V gene, CDR1 is LNHDA and CDR2 is SQIVND (reference sequence). This CDR3 is built from 14 residues.